A selection of T cell receptor beta chains follows, all from one sample in a study of shared clonotypes between healthy human individuals. Using immunoSEQ multiplex PCR, the repertoire was profiled, and TCRdb retains in-frame clones only, with some absent. This table holds about 820,000 clones, nearly 95% found once. Sequencing input: naive CD8+ T cells sorted from blood. The receptors come from a man younger than 40 in good health. Each CDR3 is given with its conserved first and last residue. The D gene is left open where the match is weak. Part of the rows lack a size; the others show once, few, many or a class for expanded clones.

j_call	d_call	clone_size	v_call	cdr3_nt	cdr3_aa
TRBJ2-5	.	.	TRBV7-9	TGTGCCAGCAGCCCCAGAAAGGAAGAGACCCAGTACTTC	CASSPRKEETQYF
TRBJ2-1	TRBD2	.	TRBV11-2	TGTGCCAGCAGCTTAGAATGGTCGGGGGAGGGCCTTTATGAGCAGTTCTTC	CASSLEWSGEGLYEQFF
TRBJ2-7	.	.	TRBV28	TGTGCCAGCAACCTACCGGGGTTCTCCTACGAGCAGTACTTC	CASNLPGFSYEQYF
TRBJ2-5	.	.	TRBV10-2	TGCGCCAGCACGGGACGGAACCAAGAGACCCAGTACTTC	CASTGRNQETQYF
TRBJ2-3	.	.	TRBV7-3	TGTGCCAGCAGCTTCGGGACGTCTAGCACAGATACGCAGTATTTT	CASSFGTSSTDTQYF
TRBJ2-3	TRBD1	.	TRBV28	TGTGCCAGCAGTCTTGGGACAGTAATGACTAGCACAGATACGCAGTATTTT	CASSLGTVMTSTDTQYF
TRBJ2-7	.	.	TRBV9	TGTGCCAGTTCGTTAGCGGAGGCAGCTTACGAGCAGTACTTC	CASSLAEAAYEQYF
TRBJ1-4	.	.	TRBV5-1	TGCGCCAGCAGCTTGGCGCAGGGTATCGCGGCTAATGAAAAACTGTTTTTT	CASSLAQGIAANEKLFF
TRBJ2-1	.	once	TRBV7-9	TGTGCCAGCAGCTTAAGTTGGCAGCAATACAATGAGCAGTTCTTC	CASSLSWQQYNEQFF
TRBJ1-1	.	.	TRBV4-1	TGCGCCAGCAGCCCAACAGCGAACACTGAAGCTTTCTTT	CASSPTANTEAFF
TRBJ2-1	TRBD2	.	TRBV2	TGTGCCAGCAGTGGAGATTCCTACCGAGGAGCGGGAGGTTATGAGCAGTTCTTC	CASSGDSYRGAGGYEQFF
TRBJ2-7	.	.	TRBV7-9	TGTGCCAGCAGCTCGACAGGTCCTGATAGCCACGAGCAGTACTTC	CASSSTGPDSHEQYF
TRBJ2-1	.	once	TRBV5-1	TGCGCCAGCAGCTTGGGAGCGAGCTCCTACAATGAGCAGTTCTTC	CASSLGASSYNEQFF
TRBJ2-3	.	.	TRBV6-6	TGTGCCAGCACCTTCCTGCCCCGAGATACGCAGTATTTT	CASTFLPRDTQYF
TRBJ1-5	TRBD1	.	TRBV30	TGTGCCTGGAGTGCTACAGGGGGCGCGGGACCCCAGCATTTT	CAWSATGGAGPQHF
TRBJ2-7	.	.	TRBV2	TGTGCCAGCAGTGGATACGGCACCGGACTCTATGAACCCGAGCAGTACTTC	CASSGYGTGLYEPEQYF
TRBJ2-7	.	.	TRBV28	TGTGCCAGCAGCCAAGTAGCTATCGAGCAGTACTTC	CASSQVAIEQYF
TRBJ1-1	TRBD1	once	TRBV27	TGTGCCAGCAGTTTCTGGGGCGCAGGGGGCTTGGTGACTGAAGCTTTCTTT	CASSFWGAGGLVTEAFF
TRBJ2-7	.	.	TRBV7-9	TGTGCCAGCAGCCGGACAGAAAGATACTACGAGCAGTACTTC	CASSRTERYYEQYF
TRBJ2-7	.	.	TRBV25-1	TGTGCCAGCAGTGGCCCTCTCCGGTACAACTCCTACGAGCAGTACTTC	CASSGPLRYNSYEQYF
TRBJ2-3	TRBD2	.	TRBV6-1	TGTGCCAGCAGTGATCGGGTTACGGGAGGGCCTCGTGCAGATACGCAGTATTTT	CASSDRVTGGPRADTQYF
TRBJ2-7	.	.	TRBV27	TGTGCCAGCAGTTTACCAGGTTACGAGCAGTACTTC	CASSLPGYEQYF
TRBJ2-5	.	.	TRBV29-1	TGCAGCGTTGATATGTCGGGAGATTTAAGAGAGACCCAGTACTTC	CSVDMSGDLRETQYF
TRBJ2-7	TRBD2	.	TRBV28	TGTGCCAGCAGTTTACTAGCGGGAGAGGACTACGAGCAGTACTTC	CASSLLAGEDYEQYF
TRBJ2-7	.	.	TRBV19	TGTGCCAGTAGTCTGTCCAGTACCTCCTACGAGCAGTACTTC	CASSLSSTSYEQYF
TRBJ2-7	.	.	TRBV9	TGTGCCAGCAGCGTAGCTAGTACAGATCCCTCCTACGAGCAGTACTTC	CASSVASTDPSYEQYF
TRBJ1-2	.	.	TRBV4-1	TGCGCCAGCAGCCAGGACCGGGACTTCTATGGCTACACCTTC	CASSQDRDFYGYTF
TRBJ2-5	TRBD2	.	TRBV4-2	TGTGCCAGCAGCCAAGAGCCACTAGCGGAAGAGACCCAGTACTTC	CASSQEPLAEETQYF
TRBJ2-3	TRBD2	once	TRBV7-9	TGTGCCAGCAGATTGGGACTAGCGGGAGGTCACCGCACAGATACGCAGTATTTT	CASRLGLAGGHRTDTQYF
TRBJ2-5	.	.	TRBV9	TGTGCCAGCAGCGTGGATCCGTACCAAGAGACCCAGTACTTC	CASSVDPYQETQYF
TRBJ2-5	.	.	TRBV7-6	TGTGCCAGCAGCTTAGGCTCATCGCCGACCCAGTACTTC	CASSLGSSPTQYF
TRBJ1-1	.	.	TRBV14	TGTGCCAGCAGCCCTTGGGCACTGAACACTGAAGCTTTCTTT	CASSPWALNTEAFF
TRBJ2-2	.	once	TRBV5-1	TGCGCCAGCAGTTCCCCTACATTAGGACAGTGGCGGGAGCTGTTTTTT	CASSSPTLGQWRELFF
TRBJ2-2	.	.	TRBV6-6	TGTGCCACCGCCCTACAGGAGAACACCGGGGAGCTGTTTTTT	CATALQENTGELFF
TRBJ2-3	TRBD2	.	TRBV19	TGTGCCAGTAGTACCGTAGCGGGAGTCGCAGATACGCAGTATTTT	CASSTVAGVADTQYF
TRBJ2-5	TRBD2	.	TRBV27	TGTGCCAGCAGTTTAGGGGGACTAGCGGAACAAGAGACCCAGTACTTC	CASSLGGLAEQETQYF
TRBJ1-2	TRBD1	once	TRBV15	TGTGCCACCAGCAGAGTGACAGGGGGTGGCTACACCTTC	CATSRVTGGGYTF